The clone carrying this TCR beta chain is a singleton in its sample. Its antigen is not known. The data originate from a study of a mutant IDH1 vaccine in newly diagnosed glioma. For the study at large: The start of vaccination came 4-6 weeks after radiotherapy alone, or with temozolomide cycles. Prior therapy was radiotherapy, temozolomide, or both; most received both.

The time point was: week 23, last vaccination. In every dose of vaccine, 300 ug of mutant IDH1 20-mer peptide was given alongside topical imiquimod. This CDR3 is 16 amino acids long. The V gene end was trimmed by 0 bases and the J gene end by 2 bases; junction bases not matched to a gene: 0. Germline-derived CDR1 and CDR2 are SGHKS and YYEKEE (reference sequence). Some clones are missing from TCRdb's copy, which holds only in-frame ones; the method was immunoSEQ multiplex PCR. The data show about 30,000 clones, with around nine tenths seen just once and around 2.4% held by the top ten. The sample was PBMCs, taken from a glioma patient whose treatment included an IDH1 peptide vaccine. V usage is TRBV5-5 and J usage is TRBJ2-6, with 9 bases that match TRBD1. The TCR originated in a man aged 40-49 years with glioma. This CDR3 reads CASSLGQGAGANVLTF. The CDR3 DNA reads TGTGCCAGCAGCTTGGGACAGGGGGCTGGGGCCAACGTCCTGACTTTC.